Here is one T cell receptor beta chain with its context. The data derive from a study of cytomegalovirus exposure and HLA in healthy donors. Both 60 Vbeta primers and 13 Jbeta primers went into the PCR. Sequencing was performed with immunoSEQ multiplex PCR; in TCRdb, only in-frame clones are kept and a portion is missing. The sample holds about 85,000 clones, roughly 73% seen once. Germline values: CDR1 MNHEY, CDR2 SMNVEV (reference sequence). V lost 7 bases, J lost 6 bases, and 7 bases stayed unmatched. This CDR3 comprises 13 residues. Sequenced material: PBMCs. The chain recombines TRBV27 with TRBJ2-3; 7 bases match TRBD2. This receptor was taken from a boy between 10 and 17 years old in good health and CMV-seronegative. Here the CDR3 reads CASNSGGFDTQYF. DNA of the CDR3: TGTGCCAGCAACTCGGGGGGTTTTGATACGCAGTATTTT.